What follows are 32 T cell receptor beta chains derived from one specimen sequenced in a study of shared clonotypes between healthy human individuals. Sequenced by immunoSEQ multiplex PCR; TCRdb stores in-frame clones only, minus some. The sample carries over 2 million clones, roughly 95% recorded once. The sample consisted of naive CD4+ T cells sorted from blood. The subset was: CD45RA+ positively selected. Every receptor here comes from a man aged 18 to 29 in good health.

The genes are TRBV19 and TRBJ2-5; 7 nucleotides line up with TRBD2. The trim removed 1 base at V and 1 base at J, leaving 3 bases unmatched. Per germline, CDR1 LNHDA and CDR2 SQIVND (reference sequence). The CDR3 length is 15 residues. The chain's CDR3 is CASSIASGSQETQYF. CDR3 DNA: TGTGCCAGTAGTATAGCTAGCGGTTCCCAAGAGACCCAGTACTTC.

The chain employs TRBV5-1 and TRBJ2-1, with 7 nucleotides matching TRBD1. Germline-derived CDR1 and CDR2 are SGHRS and YFSETQ. The V segment lost 1 base and the J segment 9 bases; nucleotides outside the gene matches: 10. CDR3 size: 15 residues. The CDR3 DNA follows: TGCGCCAGCAGCTTGCTAGGACAGGAACACGGTGAGCAGTTCTTC. Encoded protein: CASSLLGQEHGEQFF.

The chain joins TRBV5-4 to TRBJ1-2, with D maybe TRBD1 (6 bases). Germline CDR1 reads SGHNT; CDR2 reads YYREEE (reference sequence). V gave up 5 bases and J gave up 4 bases, with 18 bases separating them. This CDR3 has 15 amino acids. CDR3 in amino acids: CASRGGHTESYGYTF. In nucleotides, the CDR3 is TGTGCCAGCAGAGGGGGACACACAGAGTCCTATGGCTACACCTTC.

This clone has just one count. The chain recombines TRBV18 with TRBJ1-1; D might be TRBD1 (5 bases). The V gene's germline CDR1 is KGHSH and CDR2 LQKENI. This CDR3 comprises 12 residues. Deletions cut 2 bases from V and 7 bases from J, with 8 bases between. The CDR3 region has the DNA TGTGCCAGCTCACCAGTGGGGGTTGAAGCTTTCTTT. Translated, it gives CASSPVGVEAFF.

This clone appeared once. V and J are TRBV18 and TRBJ1-5; D remains ambiguous. Trimming stripped 1 base from V and 0 bases from J, with 10 bases between. The CDR3 runs to 16 residues. In germline, CDR1 is KGHSH, CDR2 LQKENI. The CDR3 DNA reads as TGTGCCAGCTCACCACAGGCCAGCTATAGCAATCAGCCCCAGCATTTT. It yields the protein CASSPQASYSNQPQHF.

The CDR3 loop is CASTVPGTLKPREQYF. The CDR3 DNA follows: TGTGCCAGCACCGTCCCCGGGACTCTAAAGCCCCGCGAGCAGTACTTC. The chain combines TRBV7-8 with TRBJ2-7; D might be TRBD2 (6 bases). The germline gives CDR1 SGHVS, CDR2 FQNEAQ. The CDR3 consists of 16 residues. The germline V and J ends were trimmed by 7 bases and 6 bases, with 25 bases remaining between them.

To note about this clone: Other DNA sequences in the same sample also yield this CDR3. This rearrangement joins TRBV7-2 to TRBJ2-1, with D tentatively TRBD2 (5 bases). The CDR3 spans 15 residues. Germline values: CDR1 SGHTA, CDR2 FQGNSA. Trimming pared 0 bases from V and 0 bases from J, leaving 6 bases between. CDR3 nucleotides: TGTGCCAGCAGCTTAGCTCGGGGCTCCTACAATGAGCAGTTCTTC. Encoded protein: CASSLARGSYNEQFF. The full variable domain, its missing parts supplied by reference TRBV7-2 and TRBJ2-1, is GAGVSQSPSNKVTEKGKDVELRCDPISGHTALYWYRQSLGQGLEFLIYFQGNSAPDKSGLPSDRFSAERTGGSVSTLTIQRTQQEDSAVYLCASSLARGSYNEQFFGPGTRLTVL.

DNA for the CDR3: TGCGCCAGCAGCTTGTCTTCTTATTACGAGCAGTACTTC. Its protein is CASSLSSYYEQYF. J is TRBJ2-7 and V is TRBV5-1; D is ambiguous. The V and J ends lost 1 base and 4 bases respectively, with 9 bases between them. The CDR3 has 13 amino acids. Germline loops: CDR1 SGHRS, CDR2 YFSETQ. The full variable domain, its missing parts supplied by reference TRBV5-1 and TRBJ2-7, is KAGVTQTPRYLIKTRGQQVTLSCSPISGHRSVSWYQQTPGQGLQFLFEYFSETQRNKGNFPGRFSGRQFSNSRSEMNVSTLELGDSALYLCASSLSSYYEQYFGPGTRLTVT.

This clone was seen a single time. The chain recombines TRBV10-3 with TRBJ2-5; no definite D call. Per germline, CDR1 ENHRY and CDR2 SYGVKD. CDR3 size: 15 residues. Deletions cut 0 bases from V and 5 bases from J, with 13 bases between. The CDR3 nucleotides are TGTGCCATCAGTGAGTCAGGAGTAGATAAGGAGACCCAGTACTTC. Its translation is CAISESGVDKETQYF.

The chain uses TRBV28 and TRBJ2-7; D is unclear. The germline gives CDR1 MDHEN, CDR2 SYDVKM. Trimming left V 3 bases short and J 6 bases short, with 9 bases between. There are 12 residues in the CDR3. The CDR3 loop is CASSLSIAEQYF. In DNA, the CDR3 is TGTGCCAGCAGTTTGTCCATCGCCGAGCAGTACTTC.

This clone is a singleton in its sample. The rearrangement joins TRBV5-4 to TRBJ2-3; 8 bases agree with TRBD2. V gave up 0 bases and J gave up 11 bases; unmatched junction bases: 11. This CDR3 region has 15 residues. Germline V gene sequence: CDR1 SGHNT, CDR2 YYREEE (reference sequence). This CDR3 is CASSLAGLAGSGQYF. The CDR3 nucleotides are TGTGCCAGCAGCTTGGCCGGATTAGCGGGATCTGGGCAGTATTTT.

Only one count was recorded for this clone. This rearrangement joins TRBV10-3 to TRBJ2-5; D call uncertain. From germline, CDR1 is ENHRY and CDR2 SYGVKD. The CDR3 loop spans 13 amino acids. V was clipped by 2 bases and J by 0 bases, with 4 bases between them. This CDR3 reads CAISEEYQETQYF. As DNA, the CDR3 is TGTGCCATCAGTGAGGAATACCAAGAGACCCAGTACTTC.

The genes are TRBV5-1 and TRBJ2-5; 14 positions match TRBD2. Germline V gene sequence: CDR1 SGHRS, CDR2 YFSETQ. The CDR3 is 20 amino acids. The V segment lost 4 bases and the J segment 1 base; nucleotides outside the gene matches: 15. The CDR3 DNA reads TGCGCCAGCAGCCTATCGAAAGGGACTAGCGGGGGTCAACTCCAAGAGACCCAGTACTTC. Translating gives CASSLSKGTSGGQLQETQYF.

The V and J genes are TRBV10-1 and TRBJ2-1; D ambiguous. V was pared by 0 bases and J by 0 bases, with 12 bases between. CDR3 size: 17 residues. Looked up from germline, CDR1 is WNHNN and CDR2 is SYGVQD (reference sequence). The DNA of the CDR3 is TGCGCCAGCAGTGAGTCGACTTTCCGTTACTCCTACAATGAGCAGTTCTTC. Residues: CASSESTFRYSYNEQFF.

This chain joins TRBV19 and TRBJ2-3, with TRBD1 matching 8 bases. Germline values: CDR1 LNHDA, CDR2 SQIVND (reference sequence). J was trimmed by 6 bases and V by 5 bases; bases with no gene match: 10. This CDR3 spans 15 amino acids. CDR3 nucleotides: TGTGCCAGTAGTGTAAGACAGGGGCTAAGTGATACGCAGTATTTT. Protein product: CASSVRQGLSDTQYF. The complete variable domain, with remaining parts taken from reference TRBV19 and TRBJ2-3, reads DGGITQSPKYLFRKEGQNVTLSCEQNLNHDAMYWYRQDPGQGLRLIYYSQIVNDFQKGDIAEGYSVSREKKESFPLTVTSAQKNPTAFYLCASSVRQGLSDTQYFGPGTRLTVL.

The chain carries TRBV5-6 and TRBJ1-6; the D gene is possibly TRBD1 (5 bases). Germline CDR1 reads SGHDT; CDR2 reads YYEEEE. Trimming removed 5 bases at V and 8 bases at J, with 11 bases between. The CDR3 covers 13 residues. CDR3 amino acids: CASSPGRDSPLHF. The CDR3 nucleotides read TGTGCCAGCAGTCCAGGGAGGGATTCACCCCTCCACTTT.

V and J are TRBV27 and TRBJ1-2, with D possibly matching TRBD1 (5 bases). The germline CDR1 and CDR2 sequences are MNHEY and SMNVEV (reference sequence). This CDR3 comprises 15 residues. The V end was cut by 4 bases, the J end by 4 bases, with 16 bases between. For the CDR3, the DNA is TGTGCCAGCAGTTCTTCCGGGACGGCGATCTATGGCTACACCTTC. Its translation: CASSSSGTAIYGYTF.

The CDR3 sequence: CASSSFLSSNQPQHF. CDR3 nucleotide sequence: TGTGCCAGCAGCTCCTTCCTTTCTAGCAATCAGCCCCAGCATTTT. V is TRBV5-8 and J is TRBJ1-5; D unresolved. With 3 bases removed from V and 0 bases from J, the gap between germline ends came to 10 bases. CDR1 is SGHTS, CDR2 YDEGEE, per germline. The CDR3 runs to 15 residues.

The CDR3 bases are TGTGCCTGGAGTGTGGGGCACTGGAACACTGAAGCTTTCTTT. Protein sequence: CAWSVGHWNTEAFF. This chain uses TRBV30 with TRBJ1-1; the D gene is possibly TRBD1 (5 bases). There are 14 residues in the CDR3. V was pared by 0 bases and J by 1 base, with 9 bases between. CDR1 and CDR2 from the germline V gene are GTSNPN and SVGIG (reference sequence).

J is TRBJ2-3 and V is TRBV11-3; TRBD2 might be the D (6 bases). The CDR3 spans 15 residues. Trimming removed 2 bases at V and 6 bases at J, with 15 bases between. Germline lookup yields CDR1 SGHNT and CDR2 YENEEA. The CDR3 spells CASSLYPTGLDTQYF. As DNA, the CDR3 is TGTGCCAGCAGCTTATACCCAACGGGACTGGATACGCAGTATTTT.

About this clone itself: The sample contains more than one DNA sequence encoding this CDR3. CDR3 sequence reads: CASSLVGNSPLHF. The CDR3 bases are TGTGCCAGCAGCTTAGTTGGTAATTCACCCCTCCACTTT. V gene TRBV7-9 combines with J gene TRBJ1-6; D is unclear. Germline CDR1 is SEHNR and CDR2 is FQNEAQ (reference sequence). V was clipped by 1 base and J by 6 bases, with 4 bases between them. The CDR3 runs 13 residues. The complete variable domain, with remaining parts taken from reference TRBV7-9 and TRBJ1-6, reads DTGVSQNPRHKITKRGQNVTFRCDPISEHNRLYWYRQTLGQGPEFLTYFQNEAQLEKSRLLSDRFSAERPKGSFSTLEIQRTEQGDSAMYLCASSLVGNSPLHFGNGTRLTVT.

In DNA form, the CDR3 reads TGTGCCAGCAGTGAAGTAATAGCGGGGGAGCAGTTCTTC. Translation: CASSEVIAGEQFF. The chain recombines TRBV2 with TRBJ2-1; 8 bases match TRBD2. CDR1 is SNHLY, CDR2 FYNNEI, per germline. V was pared by 1 base and J by 10 bases, with 3 bases of the junction left unmatched. This CDR3 comprises 13 residues.

The chain carries TRBV25-1 and TRBJ2-1; a weak D match, TRBD2 (6 bases). With 7 bases removed from V and 6 bases from J, the gap between germline ends came to 10 bases. Germline-derived CDR1 and CDR2 are MGHDK and SYGVNS. CDR3 length: 12 amino acids. The CDR3 DNA follows: TGTGCCAGCACCGGGACTCCCAATGAGCAGTTCTTC. Translated: CASTGTPNEQFF.

The chain carries TRBV29-1 and TRBJ2-1; a weak D match, TRBD2 (6 bases). In germline, CDR1 is SQVTM, CDR2 ANQGSEA. This CDR3 has 11 amino acids. V was shortened by 5 bases and J by 10 bases, with 12 bases between the two germline ends. The CDR3 nucleotides read TGCAGCGTTTTCCGGGACTTGGAGCAGTTCTTC. This translates into CSVFRDLEQFF.

This clone appeared a single time. The CDR3 sequence: CASSLSPGTMKYEQYF. The CDR3 DNA is TGTGCCAGCAGTTTATCTCCCGGGACAATGAAATACGAGCAGTACTTC. The chain uses TRBV27 and TRBJ2-7, with a tentative D call TRBD1 (6 bases). V lost 0 bases and J lost 4, with 16 bases in between. CDR1 is MNHEY, CDR2 SMNVEV, per germline (reference sequence). CDR3 length: 16 amino acids.

This chain links TRBV19 with TRBJ1-5; D remains unclear. From germline, CDR1 is LNHDA and CDR2 SQIVND (reference sequence). The length of the CDR3 is 14 residues. V lost 4 bases to trimming and J lost 2 bases, with 9 bases between them. CDR3 sequence: CASSTGRGNQPQHF. In DNA form, the CDR3 reads TGTGCCAGTAGTACTGGACGGGGCAATCAGCCCCAGCATTTT.

Details on this clone: Other DNA sequences in this sample translate to the same CDR3. The chain combines TRBV4-2 with TRBJ1-2; no clear D. Germline loops: CDR1 LGHNA, CDR2 YNFKEQ. V lost 0 bases and J lost 7, with 3 bases in between. This CDR3 has 11 residues. CDR3 region: CASSQEGGYTF. The CDR3 nucleotides are TGTGCCAGCAGCCAAGAAGGTGGCTACACCTTC.

The chain carries TRBV9 and TRBJ2-3, with D tentatively TRBD1 or TRBD2 (5 bases each). Germline CDR1 SGDLS, CDR2 YYNGEE. This CDR3 has 15 amino acids. The V end was cut by 4 bases, the J end by 0 bases, with 12 bases between. CDR3 DNA: TGTGCCAGCAGCTCCGGGACCGTGAGCACAGATACGCAGTATTTT. Translation gives CASSSGTVSTDTQYF.

The CDR3 sequence is CASRGMGEGEQYF. DNA for the CDR3: TGTGCCAGCAGGGGGATGGGAGAGGGCGAGCAGTACTTC. This rearrangement joins TRBV6-5 to TRBJ2-7, with a possible D match to TRBD2 (5 bases). The CDR3 contains 13 residues. Germline values: CDR1 MNHEY, CDR2 SVGAGI. V was pared by 6 bases and J by 6 bases, with 15 bases between.

The genes are TRBV7-8 and TRBJ2-7; D not resolved. This CDR3 contains 14 residues. With 1 base removed from V and 6 bases from J, the gap between germline ends came to 13 bases. Germline CDR1 SGHVS, CDR2 FQNEAQ. The CDR3 here is CASSLDGSTSEQYF. For the CDR3, the DNA is TGTGCCAGCAGCTTAGATGGCAGTACGAGCGAGCAGTACTTC.

The rearrangement joins TRBV11-2 to TRBJ1-1, with D maybe TRBD1 (5 bases). From germline, CDR1 is SGHAT and CDR2 FQNNGV. CDR3 length equals 13 residues. Trimming pared 0 bases from V and 6 bases from J, leaving 8 bases between. CDR3 bases: TGTGCCAGCAGCTTAGATTGGGGGTCTGAAGCTTTCTTT. It is translated as CASSLDWGSEAFF.

CDR3 region: CASSLVENTEAFF. For the CDR3, the DNA is TGTGCCAGCAGTTTAGTCGAGAACACTGAAGCTTTCTTT. The genes are TRBV27 and TRBJ1-1; no firm D call. Per germline, CDR1 MNHEY and CDR2 SMNVEV (reference sequence). The V and J ends lost 2 bases and 1 base respectively, with 5 bases between them. This CDR3 comprises 13 residues.